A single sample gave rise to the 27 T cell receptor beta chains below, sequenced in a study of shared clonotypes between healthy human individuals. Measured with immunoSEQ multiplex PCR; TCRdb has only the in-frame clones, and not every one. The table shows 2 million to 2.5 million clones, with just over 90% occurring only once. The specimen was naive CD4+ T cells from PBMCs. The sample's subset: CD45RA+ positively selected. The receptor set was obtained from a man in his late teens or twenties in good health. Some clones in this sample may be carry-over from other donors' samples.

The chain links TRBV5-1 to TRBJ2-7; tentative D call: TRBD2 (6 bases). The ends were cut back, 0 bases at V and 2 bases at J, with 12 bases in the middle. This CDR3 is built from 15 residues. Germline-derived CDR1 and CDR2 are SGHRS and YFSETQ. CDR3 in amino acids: CASSLEPGSPYEQYF. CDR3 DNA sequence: TGCGCCAGCAGCTTGGAACCCGGGAGTCCCTACGAGCAGTACTTC.

Here the CDR3 reads CARPGGREEKLFF. The CDR3, as DNA: TGTGCCAGGCCCGGGGGCAGGGAGGAAAAACTGTTTTTT. The V gene is TRBV6-5, the J gene TRBJ1-4; TRBD1 is a possible D gene (6 bases). From germline, CDR1 is MNHEY and CDR2 SVGAGI. V was pared by 9 bases and J by 8 bases, with 16 bases between. The CDR3 is made up of 13 amino acids.

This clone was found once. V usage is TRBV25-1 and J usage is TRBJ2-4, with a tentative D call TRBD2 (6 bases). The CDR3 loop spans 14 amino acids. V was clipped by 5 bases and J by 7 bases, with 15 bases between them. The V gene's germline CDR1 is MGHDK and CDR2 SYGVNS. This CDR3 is CASSNWGESNIQYF. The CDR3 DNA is TGTGCCAGCAGTAATTGGGGGGAGTCCAACATTCAGTACTTC.

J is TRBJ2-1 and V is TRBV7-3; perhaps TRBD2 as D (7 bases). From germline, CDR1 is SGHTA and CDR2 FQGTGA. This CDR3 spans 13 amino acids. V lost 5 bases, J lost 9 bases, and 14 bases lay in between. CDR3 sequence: CASSPEGGREQFF. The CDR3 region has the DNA TGTGCCAGCAGCCCCGAGGGGGGGCGTGAGCAGTTCTTC.

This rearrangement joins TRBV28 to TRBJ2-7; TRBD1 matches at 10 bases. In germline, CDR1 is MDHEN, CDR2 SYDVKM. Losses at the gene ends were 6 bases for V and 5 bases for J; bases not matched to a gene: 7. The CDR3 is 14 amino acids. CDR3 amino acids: CASRGQGSWNEQYF. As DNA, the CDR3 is TGTGCCAGCAGGGGACAGGGGAGCTGGAACGAGCAGTACTTC.

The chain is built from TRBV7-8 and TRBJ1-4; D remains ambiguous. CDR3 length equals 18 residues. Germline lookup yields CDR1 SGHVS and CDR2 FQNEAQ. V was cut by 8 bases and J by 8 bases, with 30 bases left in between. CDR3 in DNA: TGTGCCAGCCTCTTGCCGGGGAGAGGAGGAACGGGAATCGAAAAACTGTTTTTT. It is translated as CASLLPGRGGTGIEKLFF.

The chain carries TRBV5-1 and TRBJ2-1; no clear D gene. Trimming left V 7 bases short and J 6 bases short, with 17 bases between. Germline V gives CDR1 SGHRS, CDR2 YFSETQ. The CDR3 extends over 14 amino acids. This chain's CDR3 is CASHRSEWVNEQFF. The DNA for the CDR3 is TGCGCCAGCCACCGGTCCGAGTGGGTCAATGAGCAGTTCTTC.

Here the CDR3 reads CASGLVPGQGLGYGYTF. CDR3 DNA sequence: TGTGCTAGTGGTTTGGTCCCGGGACAGGGACTAGGCTATGGCTACACCTTC. The chain carries TRBV12-5 and TRBJ1-2, with 9 bases fitting TRBD1. Germline V gene sequence: CDR1 LGHNT, CDR2 FRNRAP. The length of the CDR3 is 17 residues. With 0 bases clipped from V and 4 bases from J, the junction kept 9 bases outside the gene matches.

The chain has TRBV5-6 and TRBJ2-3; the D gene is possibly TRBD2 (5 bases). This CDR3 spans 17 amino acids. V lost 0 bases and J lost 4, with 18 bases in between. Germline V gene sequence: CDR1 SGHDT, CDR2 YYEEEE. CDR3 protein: CASSLVGEPGRADTQYF. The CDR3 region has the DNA TGTGCCAGCAGCTTGGTTGGGGAGCCGGGTAGGGCAGATACGCAGTATTTT.

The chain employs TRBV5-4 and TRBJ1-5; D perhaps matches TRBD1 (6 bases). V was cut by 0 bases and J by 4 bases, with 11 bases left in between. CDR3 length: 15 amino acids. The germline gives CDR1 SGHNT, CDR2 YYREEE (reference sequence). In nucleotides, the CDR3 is TGTGCCAGCAGCTTGGTACCAGGGGTTAATCAGCCCCAGCATTTT. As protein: CASSLVPGVNQPQHF.

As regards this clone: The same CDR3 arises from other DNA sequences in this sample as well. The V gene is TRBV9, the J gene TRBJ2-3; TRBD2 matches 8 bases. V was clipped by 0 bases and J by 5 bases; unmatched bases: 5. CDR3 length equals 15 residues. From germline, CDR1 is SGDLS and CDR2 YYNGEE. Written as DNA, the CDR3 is TGTGCCAGCAGCGTAGGGGCGGGAGGAGGAGATACGCAGTATTTT. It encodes CASSVGAGGGDTQYF.

The DNA of the CDR3 is TGTGCCAGCAGCTTATGGGGGGCTAGCGGGGAGCTGTTTTTT. It yields the protein CASSLWGASGELFF. This sequence joins TRBV11-1 and TRBJ2-2, with D perhaps being TRBD1 or TRBD2 (6 bases each). There are 14 residues in the CDR3. Per the germline V gene, CDR1 is SGHAT and CDR2 is FQDESV (reference sequence). Deletions cut 2 bases from V and 7 bases from J, with 11 bases between.

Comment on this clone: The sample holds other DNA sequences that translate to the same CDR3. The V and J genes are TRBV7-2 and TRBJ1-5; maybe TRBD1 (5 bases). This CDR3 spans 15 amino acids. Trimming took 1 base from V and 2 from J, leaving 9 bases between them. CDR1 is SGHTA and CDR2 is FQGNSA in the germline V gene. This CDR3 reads CASSLVGGGNQPQHF. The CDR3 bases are TGTGCCAGCAGCTTAGTGGGGGGAGGCAATCAGCCCCAGCATTTT.

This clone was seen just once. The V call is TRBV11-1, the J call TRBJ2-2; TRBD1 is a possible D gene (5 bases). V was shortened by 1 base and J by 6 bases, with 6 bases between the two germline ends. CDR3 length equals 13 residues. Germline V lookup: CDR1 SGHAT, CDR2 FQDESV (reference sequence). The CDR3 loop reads CASSLEGAGELFF. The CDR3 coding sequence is TGTGCCAGCAGCTTAGAAGGGGCCGGGGAGCTGTTTTTT.

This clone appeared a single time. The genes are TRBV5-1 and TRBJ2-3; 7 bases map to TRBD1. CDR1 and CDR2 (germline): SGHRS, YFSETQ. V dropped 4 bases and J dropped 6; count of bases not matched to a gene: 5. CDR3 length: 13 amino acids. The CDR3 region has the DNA TGCGCCAGCAGCCCGGGACAGTTGGATACGCAGTATTTT. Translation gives CASSPGQLDTQYF. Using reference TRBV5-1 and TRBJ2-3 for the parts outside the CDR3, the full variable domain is KAGVTQTPRYLIKTRGQQVTLSCSPISGHRSVSWYQQTPGQGLQFLFEYFSETQRNKGNFPGRFSGRQFSNSRSEMNVSTLELGDSALYLCASSPGQLDTQYFGPGTRLTVL.

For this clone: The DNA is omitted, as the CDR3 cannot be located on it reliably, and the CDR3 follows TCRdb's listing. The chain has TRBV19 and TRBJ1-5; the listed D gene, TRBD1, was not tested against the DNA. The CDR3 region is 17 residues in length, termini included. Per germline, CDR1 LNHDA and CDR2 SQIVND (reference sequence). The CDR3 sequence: CASSISLDRANNQPQHF.

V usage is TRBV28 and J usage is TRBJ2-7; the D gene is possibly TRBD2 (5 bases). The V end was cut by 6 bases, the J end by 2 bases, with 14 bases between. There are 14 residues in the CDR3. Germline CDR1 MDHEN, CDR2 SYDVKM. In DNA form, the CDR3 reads TGTGCCAGCAGACCCTCGGACTCCACCTACGAGCAGTACTTC. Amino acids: CASRPSDSTYEQYF.

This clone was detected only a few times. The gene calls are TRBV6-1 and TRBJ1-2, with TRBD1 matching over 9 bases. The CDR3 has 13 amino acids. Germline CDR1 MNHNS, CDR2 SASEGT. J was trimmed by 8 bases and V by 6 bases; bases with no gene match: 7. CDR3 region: CASSPRTGEGYTF. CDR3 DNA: TGTGCCAGCAGCCCAAGGACAGGGGAAGGCTACACCTTC.

CDR3 amino acids: CASSLASENHYEQYF. The DNA for the CDR3 is TGCGCCAGCAGCTTGGCGTCGGAAAACCACTACGAGCAGTACTTC. The chain links TRBV5-1 to TRBJ2-7; D gene uncertain. The CDR3 is 15 amino acids. CDR1 is SGHRS and CDR2 is YFSETQ in the germline V gene. Trimming took off 0 bases at V and 3 bases at J, with 13 bases between the two ends.

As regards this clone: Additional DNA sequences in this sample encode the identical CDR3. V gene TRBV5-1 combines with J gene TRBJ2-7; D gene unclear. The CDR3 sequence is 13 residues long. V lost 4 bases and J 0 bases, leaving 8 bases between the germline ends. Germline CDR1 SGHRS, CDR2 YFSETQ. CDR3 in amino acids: CASSLPSSYEQYF. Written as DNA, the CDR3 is TGCGCCAGCAGCCTGCCGAGCTCCTACGAGCAGTACTTC.

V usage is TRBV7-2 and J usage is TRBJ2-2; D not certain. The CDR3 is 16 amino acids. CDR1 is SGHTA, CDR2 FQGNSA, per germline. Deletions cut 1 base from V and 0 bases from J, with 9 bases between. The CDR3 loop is CASSLGSMANTGELFF. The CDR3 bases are TGTGCCAGCAGCTTAGGCTCTATGGCGAACACCGGGGAGCTGTTTTTT.

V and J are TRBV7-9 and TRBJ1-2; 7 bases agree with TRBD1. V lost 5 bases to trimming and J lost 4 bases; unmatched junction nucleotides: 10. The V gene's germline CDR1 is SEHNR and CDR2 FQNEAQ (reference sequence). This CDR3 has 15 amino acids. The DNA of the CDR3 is TGTGCCAGCAGCCACCAGGAGGGGGCCGCCTATGGCTACACCTTC. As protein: CASSHQEGAAYGYTF.

The CDR3 spells CASRWTSGTYEQYF. The CDR3 nucleotides are TGTGCCAGCAGATGGACTAGCGGGACCTACGAGCAGTACTTC. The chain recombines TRBV6-1 with TRBJ2-7; 12 positions agree with TRBD2. The CDR3 is 14 amino acids. CDR1 is MNHNS, CDR2 SASEGT, per germline. The V and J ends lost 6 bases and 2 bases, in that order; junction bases with no gene match: 2.

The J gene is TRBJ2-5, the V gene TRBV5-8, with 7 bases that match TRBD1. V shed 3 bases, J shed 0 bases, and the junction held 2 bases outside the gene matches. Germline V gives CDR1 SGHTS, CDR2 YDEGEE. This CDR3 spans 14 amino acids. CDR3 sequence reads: CASSSTGYQETQYF. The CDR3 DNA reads TGTGCCAGCAGCTCGACAGGGTACCAAGAGACCCAGTACTTC.

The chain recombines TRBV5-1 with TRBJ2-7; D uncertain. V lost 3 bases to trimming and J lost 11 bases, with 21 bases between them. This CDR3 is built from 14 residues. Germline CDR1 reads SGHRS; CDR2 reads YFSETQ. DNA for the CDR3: TGCGCCAGCAGCTCCGCCGGGCCGTTAGACGCCAAGTACTTC. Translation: CASSSAGPLDAKYF.

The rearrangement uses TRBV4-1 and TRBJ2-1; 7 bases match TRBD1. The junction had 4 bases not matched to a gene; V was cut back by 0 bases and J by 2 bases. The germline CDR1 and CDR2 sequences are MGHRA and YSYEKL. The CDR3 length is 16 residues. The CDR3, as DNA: TGCGCCAGCAGCCAAGATACCCAGGGGGCCTACAATGAGCAGTTCTTC. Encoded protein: CASSQDTQGAYNEQFF.

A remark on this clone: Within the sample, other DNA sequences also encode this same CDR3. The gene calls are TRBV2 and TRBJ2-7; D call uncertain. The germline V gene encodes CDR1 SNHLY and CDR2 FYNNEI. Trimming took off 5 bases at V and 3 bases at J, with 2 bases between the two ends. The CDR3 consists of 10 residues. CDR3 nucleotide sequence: TGTGCCAGCAGTAACTACGAGCAGTACTTC. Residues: CASSNYEQYF.